This T cell receptor (beta chain) was documented in a study of post-analysis software for immune sequencing data. Study details: The study covered relapsing-remitting, secondary progressive and progressive-relapsing courses of multiple sclerosis.

Study-wide results and limits: Significantly lower normalized Chao1 diversity was seen in multiple sclerosis patients than in controls. Included in a set of roughly five TRBV segments more frequent in patients than controls were TRBV5-6, TRBV5-1 and TRBV20-1.

Turning to this clonotype: The antigen remains unidentified.

The CDR3 is 15 amino acids. With 2 bases clipped from V and 2 bases from J, the junction kept 4 bases outside the gene matches. The V gene's germline CDR1 is DFQATT and CDR2 SNEGSKA (reference sequence). TCR beta cDNA libraries had unique molecular identifiers. Between about 0.95 and 11 million T cells gave rise to hundreds of thousands of cDNA molecules. TCRdb itself ran the PCR reads through MiXCR, one entry per CDR3 protein. The sample yields some 690,000 distinct CDR3 sequences, roughly three fifths seen once. The origin of this receptor is a girl aged 2-10 years with multiple sclerosis. This chain uses TRBV20-1 with TRBJ2-3, with 10 positions matching TRBD2. The source material was blood. The CDR3 here is CSARLAGATTDTQYF. The CDR3 nucleotides are TGCAGTGCTAGACTAGCGGGGGCCACCACAGATACGCAGTATTTT.